This record covers a single T cell receptor (beta chain). The CDR3 has 16 residues. Germline V gene lookup returns CDR1 MGHRA and CDR2 YSYEKL. V was clipped by 3 bases and J by 3 bases; unmatched bases: 6. The protocol was immunoSEQ multiplex PCR, while the TCRdb copy is restricted to in-frame clones and leaves out a portion. This table holds roughly 30,000 clones, about 91% found once. These data belong to a study of T cell changes during pregnancy in multiple sclerosis. The chain is built from TRBV4-1 and TRBJ2-3; 10 bases match TRBD1. Sequenced here: CD8+ T cells from peripheral blood mononuclear cells, sampled in the second trimester of pregnancy. The origin of this receptor is a female donor with multiple sclerosis, enrolled in a pregnancy study. The CDR3 protein is CASSQLDRGPTDTQYF. CDR3 coding DNA: TGCGCCAGCAGCCAGCTAGACAGGGGGCCAACAGATACGCAGTATTTT.